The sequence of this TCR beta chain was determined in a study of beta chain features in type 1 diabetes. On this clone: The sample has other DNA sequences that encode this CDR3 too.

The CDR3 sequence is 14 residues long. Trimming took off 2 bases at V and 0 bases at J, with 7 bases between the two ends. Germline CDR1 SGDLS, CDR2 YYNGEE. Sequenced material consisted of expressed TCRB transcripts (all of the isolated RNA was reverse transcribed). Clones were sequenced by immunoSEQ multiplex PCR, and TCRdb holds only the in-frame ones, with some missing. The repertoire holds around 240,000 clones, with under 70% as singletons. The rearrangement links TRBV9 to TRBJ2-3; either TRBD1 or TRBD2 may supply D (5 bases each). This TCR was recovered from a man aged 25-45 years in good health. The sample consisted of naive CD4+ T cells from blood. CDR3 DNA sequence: TGTGCCAGCAGCGTGGGACCCAGCACAGATACGCAGTATTTT. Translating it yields CASSVGPSTDTQYF.